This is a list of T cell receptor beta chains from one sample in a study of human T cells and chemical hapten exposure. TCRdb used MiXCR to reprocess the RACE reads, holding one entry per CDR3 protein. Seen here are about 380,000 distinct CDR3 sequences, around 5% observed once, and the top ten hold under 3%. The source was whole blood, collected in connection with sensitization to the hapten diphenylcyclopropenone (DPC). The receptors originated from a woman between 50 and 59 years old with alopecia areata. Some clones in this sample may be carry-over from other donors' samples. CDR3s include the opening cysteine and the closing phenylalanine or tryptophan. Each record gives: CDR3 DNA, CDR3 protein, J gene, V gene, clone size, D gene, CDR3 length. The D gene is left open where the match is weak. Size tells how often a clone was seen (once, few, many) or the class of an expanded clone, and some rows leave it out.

cdr3_nt: TGTGCCAGCAAAAAGAGGGACACCGCCTACGAGCAGTACTTC
cdr3_aa: CASKKRDTAYEQYF
j_call: TRBJ2-7
v_call: TRBV27
clone_size: many
d_call: .
cdr3_length: 14

cdr3_nt: TGTGCCAGCAGTTACAGCGGGGCCACGGCGGGGGAAAAACTGTTTTTT
cdr3_aa: CASSYSGATAGEKLFF
j_call: TRBJ1-4
v_call: TRBV6-5
clone_size: many
d_call: .
cdr3_length: 16

cdr3_nt: TGCAGTGCCCAGCCTCCGGGACGGGGGAGCAATCAGCCCCAGCATTTT
cdr3_aa: CSAQPPGRGSNQPQHF
j_call: TRBJ1-5
v_call: TRBV20-1
clone_size: many
d_call: .
cdr3_length: 16

cdr3_nt: TGCAGCGATCGGGACAGGCGCACAGATACGCAGTATTTT
cdr3_aa: CSDRDRRTDTQYF
j_call: TRBJ2-3
v_call: TRBV29-1
clone_size: .
d_call: TRBD1
cdr3_length: 13

cdr3_nt: TGTGCCAGCAGTAGGAGCAATCAGCCCCAGCATTTT
cdr3_aa: CASSRSNQPQHF
j_call: TRBJ1-5
v_call: TRBV2
clone_size: few
d_call: .
cdr3_length: 12

cdr3_nt: TGTGCCAGCAGTTACCGGGAGGAAGGAGGCCAGTACTTC
cdr3_aa: CASSYREEGGQYF
j_call: TRBJ2-5
v_call: TRBV6-5
clone_size: many
d_call: TRBD2
cdr3_length: 13

cdr3_nt: TGCGCCAGCAGCCAAGATCCGAGCTCCTACAATGAGCAGTTCTTC
cdr3_aa: CASSQDPSSYNEQFF
j_call: TRBJ2-1
v_call: TRBV4-3
clone_size: many
d_call: .
cdr3_length: 15

cdr3_nt: TGCGCCAGCAGCCAAGATATTGCGGGGCGCGGGCAGTACTTC
cdr3_aa: CASSQDIAGRGQYF
j_call: TRBJ2-7
v_call: TRBV4-3
clone_size: many
d_call: .
cdr3_length: 14

cdr3_nt: TGTGCCAGCAGCAAGACTAGCGGGGTCGGGAATGAGCAGTTCTTC
cdr3_aa: CASSKTSGVGNEQFF
j_call: TRBJ2-1
v_call: TRBV2
clone_size: many
d_call: TRBD2
cdr3_length: 15

cdr3_nt: TGTGCCAGCAGCCCAGGAGGGATGAGGTACTTC
cdr3_aa: CASSPGGMRYF
j_call: TRBJ2-4
v_call: TRBV6-6
clone_size: many
d_call: .
cdr3_length: 11

cdr3_nt: TGTGCCAGCAGTTACTCCCCCAGAGCGGCGGCTTACAATGAGCAGTTCTTC
cdr3_aa: CASSYSPRAAAYNEQFF
j_call: TRBJ2-1
v_call: TRBV6-2/TRBV6-3
clone_size: few
d_call: .
cdr3_length: 17

cdr3_nt: TGCGCCAGCAGCCCCGGGCTGGCGGAGACCCAGTACTTC
cdr3_aa: CASSPGLAETQYF
j_call: TRBJ2-5
v_call: TRBV4-3
clone_size: many
d_call: .
cdr3_length: 13

cdr3_nt: TGTGCCAGCAGCCCCAGGGCACTCGCCTACGAGCAGTACTTC
cdr3_aa: CASSPRALAYEQYF
j_call: TRBJ2-7
v_call: TRBV21-1
clone_size: many
d_call: .
cdr3_length: 14

cdr3_nt: TGTGCCAGCAGTTACCAACCGAGGACAGGGGACTATGGCTACACCTTC
cdr3_aa: CASSYQPRTGDYGYTF
j_call: TRBJ1-2
v_call: TRBV6-2/TRBV6-3
clone_size: .
d_call: TRBD1
cdr3_length: 16

cdr3_nt: TGCAGTGCTAGAGATCGGGCCGGGAGCGGGGATACGCAGTATTTT
cdr3_aa: CSARDRAGSGDTQYF
j_call: TRBJ2-3
v_call: TRBV20-1
clone_size: few
d_call: .
cdr3_length: 15

cdr3_nt: TGTGCCAGCAGTTCACAGGGTTTCGGCTACACCTTC
cdr3_aa: CASSSQGFGYTF
j_call: TRBJ1-2
v_call: TRBV6-5
clone_size: many
d_call: .
cdr3_length: 12

cdr3_nt: TGTGCCAGCAGCCCCCAGGGGTCGGGGGAGACCCAGTACTTC
cdr3_aa: CASSPQGSGETQYF
j_call: TRBJ2-5
v_call: TRBV14
clone_size: many
d_call: .
cdr3_length: 14

cdr3_nt: TGTGCCAGCAGTTACGCCAGAGGAAGCAATCAGCCCCAGCATTTT
cdr3_aa: CASSYARGSNQPQHF
j_call: TRBJ1-5
v_call: TRBV6-5
clone_size: many
d_call: .
cdr3_length: 15

cdr3_nt: TGCGCCAGCAGCTTAGGACAGGGGAGTCTCACAGATACGCAGTATTTT
cdr3_aa: CASSLGQGSLTDTQYF
j_call: TRBJ2-3
v_call: TRBV5-1
clone_size: .
d_call: TRBD1
cdr3_length: 16

cdr3_nt: TGTGCCAGCAGTTTAAAGGGATTGGACACTGAAGCTTTCTTT
cdr3_aa: CASSLKGLDTEAFF
j_call: TRBJ1-1
v_call: TRBV27
clone_size: many
d_call: .
cdr3_length: 14

cdr3_nt: TGCGCCAGCAGCTTGGGGCCAGGCCTCTCCTACGAGCAGTACTTC
cdr3_aa: CASSLGPGLSYEQYF
j_call: TRBJ2-7
v_call: TRBV5-1
clone_size: few
d_call: .
cdr3_length: 15

cdr3_nt: TGTGCCAGCAGCTTACGGGACCCAGGGGAGCTGTTTTTT
cdr3_aa: CASSLRDPGELFF
j_call: TRBJ2-2
v_call: TRBV7-9
clone_size: many
d_call: .
cdr3_length: 13

cdr3_nt: TGCAGTGCTAGAGATAGACGGAACCCGATGGAGCAGTTCTTC
cdr3_aa: CSARDRRNPMEQFF
j_call: TRBJ2-1
v_call: TRBV20-1
clone_size: .
d_call: .
cdr3_length: 14

cdr3_nt: TGTGCCAGCAGCTTGGACGATCCCACAGATACGCAGTATTTT
cdr3_aa: CASSLDDPTDTQYF
j_call: TRBJ2-3
v_call: TRBV7-9
clone_size: many
d_call: .
cdr3_length: 14

cdr3_nt: TGTGCCAGCAGCTTGGGGCAGATTGAAGCTTTCTTT
cdr3_aa: CASSLGQIEAFF
j_call: TRBJ1-1
v_call: TRBV5-5
clone_size: many
d_call: .
cdr3_length: 12

cdr3_nt: TGCGCCAGCAGCCGGTCCGAGCGGGATACGCAGTATTTT
cdr3_aa: CASSRSERDTQYF
j_call: TRBJ2-3
v_call: TRBV23-1
clone_size: few
d_call: .
cdr3_length: 13

cdr3_nt: TGTGCCAGCAGTTGGACACCGACAGATACGCAGTATTTT
cdr3_aa: CASSWTPTDTQYF
j_call: TRBJ2-3
v_call: TRBV6-5
clone_size: many
d_call: .
cdr3_length: 13

cdr3_nt: TGTGCCAGCAGCCAGAAACCCGGACTAGCGAACACCGGGGAGCTGTTTTTT
cdr3_aa: CASSQKPGLANTGELFF
j_call: TRBJ2-2
v_call: TRBV7-2
clone_size: many
d_call: TRBD2
cdr3_length: 17

cdr3_nt: TGTGCCAGCAGCCTAGTGGGCAGCTCCTACAATGAGCAGTTCTTC
cdr3_aa: CASSLVGSSYNEQFF
j_call: TRBJ2-1
v_call: TRBV7-8
clone_size: many
d_call: .
cdr3_length: 15

cdr3_nt: TGTGCCAGCAGCTTGGGACAGGGGGCGCAAAACTATGGCTACACCTTC
cdr3_aa: CASSLGQGAQNYGYTF
j_call: TRBJ1-2
v_call: TRBV12-3/TRBV12-4
clone_size: many
d_call: TRBD1
cdr3_length: 16

cdr3_nt: TGTGCCAGCAGTGTAGGGGGAGAGCAGTACTTC
cdr3_aa: CASSVGGEQYF
j_call: TRBJ2-7
v_call: TRBV6-1
clone_size: .
d_call: .
cdr3_length: 11

cdr3_nt: TGCAGTGCTAGGACCGACAGCTCCTACAATGAGCAGTTCTTC
cdr3_aa: CSARTDSSYNEQFF
j_call: TRBJ2-1
v_call: TRBV20-1
clone_size: .
d_call: .
cdr3_length: 14

cdr3_nt: TGTGCCAGCAGTGAAGCCTGGACGGTCTCCTACGAGCAGTACTTC
cdr3_aa: CASSEAWTVSYEQYF
j_call: TRBJ2-7
v_call: TRBV6-1
clone_size: few
d_call: .
cdr3_length: 15